Listed here is a single T cell receptor (beta chain). Generated by immunoSEQ multiplex PCR, the TCRdb table keeps only in-frame clones and is missing some. Here the sample spans 120,000 or so clones, around 87% being singletons. V lost 8 bases, J lost 2 bases, and 10 bases lay in between. This CDR3 spans 12 amino acids. This record comes from a study of control samples from healthy donors and cancer patients. The clonotype comes from a middle-aged man in good health. Specimen: blood. The genes are TRBV12-3 or TRBV12-4 and TRBJ2-7, with D tentatively TRBD1 (5 bases). The CDR3 DNA reads TGTGCCAGCGGACACATTGCCTACGAGCAGTACTTC. This translates into CASGHIAYEQYF.